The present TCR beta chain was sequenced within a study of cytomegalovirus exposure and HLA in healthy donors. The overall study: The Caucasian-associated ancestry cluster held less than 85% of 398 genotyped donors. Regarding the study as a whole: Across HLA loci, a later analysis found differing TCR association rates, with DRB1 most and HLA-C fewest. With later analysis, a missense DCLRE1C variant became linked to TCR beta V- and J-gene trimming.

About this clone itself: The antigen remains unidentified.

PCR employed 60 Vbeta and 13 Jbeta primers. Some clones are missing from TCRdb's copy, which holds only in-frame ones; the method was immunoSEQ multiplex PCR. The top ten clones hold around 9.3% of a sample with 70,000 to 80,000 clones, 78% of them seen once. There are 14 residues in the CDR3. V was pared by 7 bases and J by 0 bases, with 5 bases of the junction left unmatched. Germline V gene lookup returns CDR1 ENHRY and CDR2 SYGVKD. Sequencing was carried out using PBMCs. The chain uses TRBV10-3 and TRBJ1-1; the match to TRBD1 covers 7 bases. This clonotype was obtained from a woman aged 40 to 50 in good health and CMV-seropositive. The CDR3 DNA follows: TGTGCCATCACCCGGGACAGCATGAACACTGAAGCTTTCTTT. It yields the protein CAITRDSMNTEAFF.